This TCR beta chain was retrieved from a study of cytomegalovirus exposure and HLA in healthy donors. CDR1 is SNHLY, CDR2 FYNNEI, per germline. V lost 1 base to trimming and J lost 4 bases, with 10 bases between them. This CDR3 is built from 14 residues. Both 60 Vbeta primers and 13 Jbeta primers went into the PCR. Method: immunoSEQ multiplex PCR; TCRdb's copy keeps in-frame clones and lacks some. Of over 85,000 clones listed, 60% to 85% are singletons. The source is a woman in her twenties or thirties in good health and CMV-seronegative. This sequence joins TRBV2 and TRBJ1-2; TRBD1 might be the D (6 bases). The sequenced sample was PBMCs. CDR3 nucleotide sequence: TGTGCCAGCAGTGAAGGGCAGGGGATCTATGGCTACACCTTC. Translation gives CASSEGQGIYGYTF.